These 30 T cell receptor beta chains were all obtained from the same sample, sequenced in a study of blood T cell repertoires in COVID-19. Clones were read by immunoSEQ multiplex PCR, and TCRdb kept only the in-frame ones, dropping some. The profile shows roughly 270,000 clones, roughly 85% of them singletons. Sequenced input: PBMCs or T cells enriched from blood (not recorded which). These receptors were obtained from a woman aged 50 to 60 who had recovered from COVID-19.

The gene calls are TRBV18 and TRBJ2-3; 10 bases fit TRBD2. Germline lookup yields CDR1 KGHSH and CDR2 LQKENI. V shed 10 bases, J shed 1 base, and the junction held 5 bases outside the gene matches. The CDR3 consists of 14 residues. The CDR3 is CATRSGGGTDTQYF. CDR3 nucleotides: TGTGCCACTAGGAGCGGGGGGGGCACAGATACGCAGTATTTT.

This rearrangement joins TRBV25-1 to TRBJ1-3; maybe TRBD1 (5 bases). This CDR3 comprises 15 residues. The V and J ends lost 3 bases and 2 bases respectively, with 11 bases between them. CDR1 is MGHDK, CDR2 SYGVNS, per germline. CDR3 DNA sequence: TGTGCCAGCAGTGACCCCGGGGGGGCTGGAAACACCATATATTTT. It codes for CASSDPGGAGNTIYF.

The chain joins TRBV18 to TRBJ1-3; the D gene is possibly TRBD1 (6 bases). There are 17 residues in the CDR3. The germline V gene has CDR1 KGHSH and CDR2 LQKENI. The germline V and J ends were trimmed by 3 bases and 0 bases, with 15 bases remaining between them. The CDR3 reads CASSPLDRFVSGNTIYF. DNA for the CDR3: TGTGCCAGCTCACCTCTTGACAGGTTCGTCTCTGGAAACACCATATATTTT.

The chain uses TRBV19 and TRBJ2-7; unclear D gene. The germline V and J ends were trimmed by 5 bases and 1 base, with 9 bases remaining between them. In germline, CDR1 is LNHDA, CDR2 SQIVND (reference sequence). The CDR3 loop spans 13 amino acids. This chain's CDR3 is CASSVRASYEQYF. The CDR3 nucleotides are TGTGCCAGTAGTGTCCGCGCATCCTACGAGCAGTACTTC.

In this sample, this clone turned up once. The chain has TRBV1 and TRBJ2-5; TRBD1, the table's D call, lacks a check against the DNA. TRBV1 is termed a pseudogene. The CDR3 is made up of 15 amino acids. CDR3 bases: TGCACCAGCAGCCACGACCGGACAGAAGATGAGACCCAGTACTTC. It codes for CTSSHDRTEDETQYF.

Only one count was recorded for this clone. The chain combines TRBV12-3 or TRBV12-4 with TRBJ2-1; D is possibly TRBD1 (5 bases). The CDR3 loop spans 13 amino acids. Between the trimmed V and J ends, which lost 5 bases and 9 bases, there was a span of 14 bases. The chain's CDR3 is CASSDRSQGEQFF. The CDR3 DNA follows: TGTGCCAGCAGTGATAGATCCCAGGGTGAGCAGTTCTTC.

This clone was detected only once. This chain links TRBV4-1 with TRBJ1-5; no definite D call. Germline CDR1 and CDR2: MGHRA and YSYEKL. This CDR3 comprises 13 residues. The germline V and J ends were trimmed by 5 bases and 2 bases, with 7 bases remaining between them. The CDR3 sequence is CASSREGNQPQHF. DNA for the CDR3: TGCGCCAGCAGCAGGGAGGGCAATCAGCCCCAGCATTTT.

The chain uses TRBV7-9 and TRBJ2-1, with 7 bases fitting TRBD1. This CDR3 has 17 amino acids. Germline CDR1 reads SEHNR; CDR2 reads FQNEAQ (reference sequence). Germline trimming cut 2 bases from V and 7 bases from J; bases unmatched to any gene: 14. DNA of the CDR3: TGTGCCAGCAGCTTACCCATCCCCCAGGACAGGCAAAATGAGCAGTTCTTC. Amino acids: CASSLPIPQDRQNEQFF.

The chain combines TRBV3-1 (or the pseudogene TRBV3-2) with TRBJ2-1; D is unresolved. V gave up 1 base and J gave up 7 bases, with 2 bases separating them. The CDR3 covers 11 residues. The germline V gene has CDR1 LGHDT and CDR2 YNNKEL (reference sequence). Written as DNA, the CDR3 is TGTGCCAGCAGCCAAGCTAATGAGCAGTTCTTC. Translation: CASSQANEQFF.

The chain has TRBV7-2 and TRBJ2-7; TRBD1 agrees at 9 bases. V was clipped by 5 bases and J by 0 bases; unmatched bases: 8. There are 16 residues in the CDR3. CDR1 is SGHTA, CDR2 FQGNSA, per germline. The CDR3 loop reads CASSQSRDRASYEQYF. CDR3 DNA: TGTGCCAGCAGCCAATCCCGGGACAGGGCCTCCTACGAGCAGTACTTC.

This clone was detected only a few times. The V and J genes are TRBV28 and TRBJ1-5, with a possible D match to TRBD1 (5 bases). Trimming removed 5 bases at V and 1 base at J, with 12 bases between. CDR1 and CDR2 (germline): MDHEN, SYDVKM. The CDR3 loop spans 15 amino acids. CDR3 sequence: CASSVAGGSNQPQHF. CDR3 nucleotide sequence: TGTGCCAGCAGTGTGGCGGGGGGGAGCAATCAGCCCCAGCATTTT. Full variable domain (outside the CDR3, taken from reference TRBV28 and TRBJ1-5): DVKVTQSSRYLVKRTGEKVFLECVQDMDHENMFWYRQDPGLGLRLIYFSYDVKMKEKGDIPEGYSVSREKKERFSLILESASTNQTSMYLCASSVAGGSNQPQHFGDGTRLSIL.

The V and J genes are TRBV7-9 and TRBJ2-3; D perhaps matches TRBD2 (5 bases). Germline assignment: CDR1 SEHNR and CDR2 FQNEAQ (reference sequence). CDR3 length equals 16 residues. The V end lost 7 bases, the J end lost 1 base, and 18 bases lay between the germline ends. The CDR3 sequence: CASTREGPGRTDTQYF. For the CDR3, the DNA is TGTGCCAGCACCAGAGAGGGTCCGGGTCGCACAGATACGCAGTATTTT.

In nucleotides, the CDR3 is TGTGCCAGCAGCCGGACAGGGAACGAAAAACTGTTTTTT. It translates to CASSRTGNEKLFF. The rearrangement links TRBV6-2 or TRBV6-3 to TRBJ1-4; 8 bases are shared with TRBD1. CDR1 is MNHEY, CDR2 SVGEGT, per germline. The CDR3 totals 13 residues. The V segment lost 6 bases and the J segment 8 bases; nucleotides outside the gene matches: 5.

V usage is TRBV5-1 and J usage is TRBJ1-4; possible D gene TRBD1, 6 bases. The germline V gene has CDR1 SGHRS and CDR2 YFSETQ. There are 17 residues in the CDR3. Trimming took off 3 bases at V and 0 bases at J, with 15 bases between the two ends. The CDR3 DNA reads TGCGCCAGCAGCTCGACGACAGGAATAACAACTAATGAAAAACTGTTTTTT. This encodes CASSSTTGITTNEKLFF.

Only a few counts were recorded for this clone. The CDR3 DNA reads as TGTGCCAGCAGTGCCTCAGCGGGGGTTAGCAATCAGCCCCAGCATTTT. Translated: CASSASAGVSNQPQHF. The chain is built from TRBV6-1 and TRBJ1-5, with D perhaps matching TRBD1 (5 bases). V shed 4 bases and J shed 0 bases, with 13 bases lying between them. CDR3 length: 16 residues. Germline lookup yields CDR1 MNHNS and CDR2 SASEGT.

The chain uses TRBV19 and TRBJ1-1, with a tentative D call TRBD1 (6 bases). The germline V gene encodes CDR1 LNHDA and CDR2 SQIVND (reference sequence). V lost 10 bases to trimming and J lost 0 bases, with 15 bases between them. The CDR3 covers 14 residues. The CDR3 protein is CATSRTAMNTEAFF. For the CDR3, the DNA is TGTGCCACCTCAAGGACAGCCATGAACACTGAAGCTTTCTTT.

This chain joins TRBV11-2 and TRBJ2-7, with D maybe TRBD1 (6 bases). The germline V gene has CDR1 SGHAT and CDR2 FQNNGV. This CDR3 region has 15 residues. Trimming left V 1 base short and J 0 bases short, with 10 bases between. In DNA, the CDR3 is TGTGCCAGCAGCTTAGGTTTAGGGGGCTCCTACGAGCAGTACTTC. This encodes CASSLGLGGSYEQYF.

Written as DNA, the CDR3 is TGTGCCAGCAGCCGCACCGGGGTAGCTGGAACTTCTGGGGCCAACGTCCTGACTTTC. It codes for CASSRTGVAGTSGANVLTF. V usage is TRBV7-9 and J usage is TRBJ2-6; D might be TRBD2 (5 bases). V lost 5 bases, J lost 1 base, and 21 bases lay in between. The CDR3 totals 19 residues. In germline, CDR1 is SEHNR, CDR2 FQNEAQ (reference sequence).

The chain couples TRBV2 to TRBJ1-2; no firm D call. This CDR3 has 15 residues. V was cut by 2 bases and J by 6 bases, with 16 bases left in between. From germline, CDR1 is SNHLY and CDR2 FYNNEI. The CDR3 DNA reads TGTGCCAGCAGTGAATTCGACAACAATGGGCATGGCTACACCTTC. Its protein is CASSEFDNNGHGYTF.

The rearrangement joins TRBV5-4 to TRBJ1-3, with a possible D match to TRBD1 (6 bases). V was trimmed by 0 bases and J by 16 bases, leaving 20 bases between them. Per the germline V gene, CDR1 is SGHNT and CDR2 is YYREEE (reference sequence). The CDR3 loop spans 14 amino acids. CDR3 region: CASSLGRQAGLEYF. The CDR3 DNA follows: TGTGCCAGCAGCTTGGGGCGACAGGCCGGGCTTGAGTATTTT.

J is TRBJ1-1 and V is TRBV6-5; D remains unclear. The CDR3 consists of 13 residues. Per germline, CDR1 MNHEY and CDR2 SVGAGI. V lost 2 bases, J lost 6 bases, and 10 bases lay in between. In DNA, the CDR3 is TGTGCCAGCAGTTACGAGGGTTTGGCTGAAGCTTTCTTT. Translated: CASSYEGLAEAFF.

The chain has TRBV15 and TRBJ2-7; 10 positions agree with TRBD2. J lost 6 bases, V lost 2 bases, and 16 bases had no gene match. This CDR3 spans 18 amino acids. Germline CDR1 and CDR2: LNHNV and YYDKDF (reference sequence). The CDR3, as DNA: TGTGCCACCAGCAGAACAGGGGTACCTAGCGGGAGTCTGGGCGAGCAGTACTTC. Translation gives CATSRTGVPSGSLGEQYF. Supplemented by reference TRBV15 and TRBJ2-7, the full variable domain reads DAMVIQNPRYQVTQFGKPVTLSCSQTLNHNVMYWYQQKSSQAPKLLFHYYDKDFNNEADTPDNFQSRRPNTSFCFLDIRSPGLGDTAMYLCATSRTGVPSGSLGEQYFGPGTRLTVT.

This sequence joins TRBV5-1 and TRBJ2-2; 13 positions agree with TRBD2. Trimming cost V 3 bases and J 6 bases; bases outside gene matches: 8. There are 17 residues in the CDR3. Germline V gene data show CDR1 as SGHRS and CDR2 as YFSETQ. The CDR3 DNA is TGCGCCAGCAGCTGGGGACTAGCGGGAAAGAGGGCCGGGGAGCTGTTTTTT. It translates to CASSWGLAGKRAGELFF.

This clone was detected a few times. The gene calls are TRBV6-4 and TRBJ2-3; TRBD2 matches 10 bases. The length of the CDR3 is 15 residues. Germline values: CDR1 MRHNA, CDR2 SNTAGT. Trimming at V came to 6 bases and at J to 2 bases, leaving 5 bases not matched to a gene. The CDR3 sequence: CASSRTSGSTDTQYF. CDR3 nucleotides: TGTGCCAGCAGCCGGACTAGCGGATCCACAGATACGCAGTATTTT.

This clone has just a few counts. The chain joins TRBV19 to TRBJ1-2; no clear D gene. Germline V gene sequence: CDR1 LNHDA, CDR2 SQIVND (reference sequence). The ends were cut back, 5 bases at V and 5 bases at J, with 12 bases in the middle. There are 13 residues in the CDR3. CDR3: CASSPRDNYGYTF. CDR3 nucleotide sequence: TGTGCCAGTAGTCCCCGTGACAATTATGGCTACACCTTC.

The gene calls are TRBV5-1 and TRBJ1-4; 7 bases align to TRBD1. There are 15 residues in the CDR3. CDR1 SGHRS and CDR2 YFSETQ come from the germline V gene. Trimming cost V 1 base and J 8 bases; bases outside gene matches: 8. In DNA, the CDR3 is TGCGCCAGCAGCTTGTCAGTCGGGACAGAAGAAAAACTGTTTTTT. Protein sequence: CASSLSVGTEEKLFF.

The chain has TRBV6-4 and TRBJ1-6; D is undetermined. V lost 0 bases and J lost 4, with 7 bases in between. The CDR3 length is 15 residues. Germline V lookup: CDR1 MRHNA, CDR2 SNTAGT. The DNA of the CDR3 is TGTGCCAGCAGTGACTCGAAACAGTATAATTCACCCCTCCACTTT. Protein sequence: CASSDSKQYNSPLHF.

The chain has TRBV28 and TRBJ1-1; D perhaps matches TRBD1 (5 bases). CDR1 and CDR2 from the germline V gene are MDHEN and SYDVKM. The ends were cut back, 1 base at V and 11 bases at J, with 11 bases in the middle. The CDR3 length is 12 residues. CDR3 DNA: TGTGCCAGCAGTTTATCCCAGGGTGGGGCTTTCTTT. It encodes CASSLSQGGAFF.

This chain links TRBV12-3 or TRBV12-4 with TRBJ2-1; 9 bases are shared with TRBD2. J lost 4 bases, V lost 10 bases, and 5 bases had no gene match. The length of the CDR3 is 13 residues. In DNA, the CDR3 is TGTGCCACTGAGCGGGGGGCTTACAATGAGCAGTTCTTC. It is translated as CATERGAYNEQFF.

The chain combines TRBV7-2 with TRBJ2-2; 7 nucleotides line up with TRBD2. CDR3 length: 16 residues. CDR1 and CDR2 (germline): SGHTA, FQGNSA. The J segment lost 3 bases and the V segment lost 0 bases, leaving 4 bases of the junction unmatched. CDR3 sequence (DNA): TGTGCCAGCAGCTTAGCTGGCGGGGGACACACCGGGGAGCTGTTTTTT. It encodes CASSLAGGGHTGELFF. The full variable domain, with the rest looked up from reference TRBV7-2 and TRBJ2-2, is GAGVSQSPSNKVTEKGKDVELRCDPISGHTALYWYRQSLGQGLEFLIYFQGNSAPDKSGLPSDRFSAERTGGSVSTLTIQRTQQEDSAVYLCASSLAGGGHTGELFFGEGSRLTVL.